This TCR beta chain stems from a study of T cell responses to AZD1222 COVID-19 vaccine. Study conclusions and caveats: The sample set comprised mostly white British donors with more females, and clonal diversity was possibly underestimated. Unmutated variant regions reportedly attract nearly half of all spike-specific TCRs. Researchers took repertoire samples only after the peak T cell response had come. Spike was spanned by vaccine-associated CD4 TCRs, with dominance at 160-218 and 743-854.

Profiling relied on immunoSEQ multiplex PCR, and the TCRdb table lists in-frame clones only, not all of them. Among about 30,000 clones listed, approximately 90% were seen once. The V gene's germline CDR1 is LNHDA and CDR2 SQIVND (reference sequence). This CDR3 region has 14 residues. Trimming took off 0 bases at V and 1 base at J, with 6 bases between the two ends. Comments on this clone: The antigen is unknown.

The origin of this receptor is an adult in good health. The gene calls are TRBV19 and TRBJ1-1; D remains ambiguous. The starting material was peripheral blood, obtained on day 0 of AZD1222 vaccination. Here the CDR3 DNA reads TGTGCCAGTAGTATAGATTACACGAACACTGAAGCTTTCTTT. It specifies CASSIDYTNTEAFF.